What follows are 18 T cell receptor beta chains derived from one specimen sequenced in a study of shared clonotypes between healthy human individuals. Naive CD8 cells comprised CD45RO-negative, CCR7-positively selected cells, excluding terminally differentiated effector memory CD45RA+ cells. Sequenced by immunoSEQ multiplex PCR; TCRdb stores in-frame clones only, minus some. Of 2 million to 2.5 million clones in the sample, approximately 95% were seen once. The sequenced sample was naive CD8+ T cells sorted from blood. Receptors were obtained from a man aged 18 to 35 in good health.

The V call is TRBV5-8, the J call TRBJ2-2; D is ambiguous. V was cut by 7 bases and J by 0 bases, with 10 bases left in between. The CDR3 has 14 residues. CDR1 and CDR2 (germline): SGHTS, YDEGEE. The CDR3 loop reads CASVPFTNTGELFF. The CDR3 nucleotides read TGTGCCAGCGTCCCCTTCACGAACACCGGGGAGCTGTTTTTT.

The chain carries TRBV28 and TRBJ1-6, with D perhaps TRBD1 (6 bases). Germline lookup yields CDR1 MDHEN and CDR2 SYDVKM. The length of the CDR3 is 15 residues. The germline V and J ends were trimmed by 3 bases and 8 bases, with 14 bases remaining between them. The chain's CDR3 is CASSFLTGGDSPLHF. As DNA, the CDR3 is TGTGCCAGCAGTTTCTTGACAGGTGGGGATTCACCCCTCCACTTT.

V and J are TRBV7-9 and TRBJ1-2; 9 bases align to TRBD1. The CDR3 spans 15 residues. Unmatched junction bases numbered 10, after V lost 5 bases and J lost 6 bases. Germline CDR1 is SEHNR and CDR2 is FQNEAQ (reference sequence). CDR3 protein: CASSQSGQGFDGYTF. CDR3 DNA sequence: TGTGCCAGCAGCCAAAGCGGACAGGGGTTCGATGGCTACACCTTC.

The rearrangement uses TRBV6-5 and TRBJ1-1, with D perhaps TRBD1 (5 bases). The germline CDR1 and CDR2 sequences are MNHEY and SVGAGI. V shed 8 bases and J shed 2 bases, with 15 bases lying between them. This CDR3 has 14 residues. The CDR3 bases are TGTGCCAGCCGGGCAGGGAATCCCAACACTGAAGCTTTCTTT. Translating gives CASRAGNPNTEAFF.

To note about this clone: This CDR3 is also generated by other DNA sequences in the sample. The chain is built from TRBV27 and TRBJ1-1; D gene ambiguous. V was cut by 0 bases and J by 0 bases, with 8 bases left in between. Per germline, CDR1 MNHEY and CDR2 SMNVEV (reference sequence). The CDR3 is 15 residues long. This CDR3 is CASSLSAGLNTEAFF. The CDR3 nucleotides read TGTGCCAGCAGTTTATCAGCTGGGCTGAACACTGAAGCTTTCTTT.

The rearrangement joins TRBV28 to TRBJ2-3; no clear D. The germline V gene has CDR1 MDHEN and CDR2 SYDVKM. The CDR3 extends over 14 amino acids. Trimming took 2 bases from V and 4 from J, leaving 10 bases between them. The CDR3 nucleotides read TGTGCCAGCAGTTTAATTCCTAGTGCAGATACGCAGTATTTT. Amino acids: CASSLIPSADTQYF.

This clone was recorded only once. V and J are TRBV4-3 and TRBJ2-7; D may match TRBD1 or TRBD2 (5 bases each). The CDR3 has 16 residues. V was clipped by 0 bases and J by 3 bases, with 15 bases between them. Germline CDR1 LGHNA, CDR2 YSLEER. CDR3 loop: CASSQDPEGSLYEQYF. The CDR3 DNA follows: TGCGCCAGCAGCCAAGACCCTGAGGGGAGCCTCTACGAGCAGTACTTC.

This chain connects TRBV19 to TRBJ2-7, with no clear D. The CDR3 is 12 amino acids. The V gene lost 4 bases and the J gene lost 7 bases, with 11 bases spanning the gap. Germline-derived CDR1 and CDR2 are LNHDA and SQIVND (reference sequence). The CDR3 sequence: CASSTPPQEQYF. For the CDR3, the DNA is TGTGCCAGTAGTACCCCCCCCCAGGAGCAGTACTTC.

This chain uses TRBV7-6 with TRBJ2-5; a weak D match, TRBD1 (6 bases). CDR1 is SGHVS, CDR2 FNYEAQ, per germline. The length of the CDR3 is 16 residues. Trimming cost V 5 bases and J 2 bases, with 18 bases left between them. The CDR3 sequence is CASSPTPGTFQETQYF. Written as DNA, the CDR3 is TGTGCCAGCAGCCCCACCCCGGGGACATTTCAAGAGACCCAGTACTTC.

Worth noting for this clone: Other DNA variants within this sample encode the same CDR3. The chain recombines TRBV29-1 with TRBJ1-2, with D possibly being TRBD1 (5 bases). Germline CDR1 and CDR2: SQVTM and ANQGSEA. Trimming cost V 3 bases and J 4 bases, with 9 bases left between them. The CDR3 is made up of 12 amino acids. The CDR3 is CSVEGGIYGYTF. The DNA of the CDR3 is TGCAGCGTTGAGGGGGGAATCTATGGCTACACCTTC.

This rearrangement joins TRBV6-4 to TRBJ1-2; D is unclear. The CDR3 has 11 residues. CDR1 and CDR2 from the germline V gene are MRHNA and SNTAGT. The germline V and J ends were trimmed by 3 bases and 8 bases, with 7 bases remaining between them. Written as DNA, the CDR3 is TGTGCCAGCAGTGAGGTGGGAGGCTACACCTTC. This codes for CASSEVGGYTF.

The genes are TRBV27 and TRBJ1-2, with 8 bases identical to TRBD1. The CDR3 length is 15 residues. The germline gives CDR1 MNHEY, CDR2 SMNVEV (reference sequence). V shed 4 bases and J 3 bases; nucleotides not matched to a gene: 7. The CDR3 DNA follows: TGTGCCAGCAGTTCCTCGACAGGGGAGTACTATGGCTACACCTTC. Its translation: CASSSSTGEYYGYTF.

This chain links TRBV28 with TRBJ2-3, with unresolved D. The V end lost 5 bases, the J end lost 4 bases, and 13 bases lay between the germline ends. CDR3 length equals 14 residues. CDR1 is MDHEN, CDR2 SYDVKM, per germline. The CDR3 DNA reads TGTGCCAGCAGTGGGTTCCTGGGCGCAGATACGCAGTATTTT. Protein product: CASSGFLGADTQYF. Full variable domain (rest looked up from reference TRBV28 and TRBJ2-3): DVKVTQSSRYLVKRTGEKVFLECVQDMDHENMFWYRQDPGLGLRLIYFSYDVKMKEKGDIPEGYSVSREKKERFSLILESASTNQTSMYLCASSGFLGADTQYFGPGTRLTVL.

This chain connects TRBV4-3 to TRBJ2-1; 10 bases align to TRBD2. This CDR3 has 15 residues. Trimming cost V 0 bases and J 9 bases; bases outside gene matches: 5. CDR1 and CDR2 from the germline V gene are LGHNA and YSLEER. The DNA of the CDR3 is TGCGCCAGCAGCCAAGAGCATGGGACTAGCGTTGAGCAGTTCTTC. This codes for CASSQEHGTSVEQFF.

This rearrangement joins TRBV6-1 to TRBJ1-1, with D unclear. The CDR3 is 10 residues long. With 3 bases removed from V and 7 bases from J, the gap between germline ends came to 3 bases. From germline, CDR1 is MNHNS and CDR2 SASEGT. Here the CDR3 reads CASSDNEAFF. CDR3 DNA sequence: TGTGCCAGCAGTGATAATGAAGCTTTCTTT.

Points on this clone: The sample has other DNA sequences that encode this CDR3 too. This CDR3 is CASSLGPGSYEQYF. DNA of the CDR3: TGTGCCAGCAGCTTAGGCCCCGGCTCCTACGAGCAGTACTTC. The chain has TRBV7-2 and TRBJ2-7; D not certain. The CDR3 loop spans 14 amino acids. V was shortened by 1 base and J by 0 bases, with 7 bases between the two germline ends. Germline CDR1 is SGHTA and CDR2 is FQGNSA.

The chain links TRBV29-1 to TRBJ2-1, with 8 bases lining up with TRBD2. After removal of 3 bases from V and 6 bases from J, the junction contained 10 bases not matched to a gene. The CDR3 consists of 15 residues. Germline-derived CDR1 and CDR2 are SQVTM and ANQGSEA. The CDR3 loop reads CSVDTASGQINEQFF. DNA for the CDR3: TGCAGCGTTGATACGGCTAGCGGGCAAATCAATGAGCAGTTCTTC.

CDR3 residues: CARSRKGDAGAEAYEQYF. CDR3 DNA sequence: TGTGCCAGAAGCCGAAAAGGAGATGCAGGGGCGGAGGCCTACGAGCAGTACTTC. The chain uses TRBV5-3 and TRBJ2-7; a weak D match, TRBD1 (6 bases). TRBV5-3 is an open reading frame, and its role is uncertain. V lost 4 bases, J lost 2 bases, and 25 bases lay in between. The CDR3 consists of 18 residues.